This paragraph covers one TCR beta chain sequence. Antigen: not known. The sample comes from a study of CD8 T cells in Susac syndrome. Study in general: Among the Susac syndrome patients who underwent sequencing, about six had clinically active disease, while eight of them were in remission. Patients with Susac syndrome, at blood draw, were therapy-naive, on corticosteroids, or on intravenous immunoglobulin alone. Study observations and caveats: The CD4+ T cell repertoires that were profiled in Susac syndrome showed no clonal expansion.

The CDR3 runs 11 residues. Looked up from germline, CDR1 is SGHAT and CDR2 is FQNNGV. V was cut by 6 bases and J by 8 bases, with 10 bases left in between. Reverse transcription of about 0.5 to 1 ug RNA was performed with random hexamers. TCR beta CDR3 was amplified by immunoSEQ covering 54 Vbeta and 13 Jbeta. TCRdb processed the immunoSEQ multiplex PCR reads anew with MiXCR; each CDR3 protein has one entry. The repertoire includes tens of thousands of distinct CDR3 sequences, roughly 94% of them detected once, and roughly 0.31% sits in the top ten. Sequencing input: CD4+ T cells from PBMCs. The rearrangement uses TRBV11-2 and TRBJ1-2; D uncertain. The clonotype was recovered from a human donor with Susac syndrome. CDR3 in amino acids: CASRKGYGYTF. DNA for the CDR3: TGTGCCAGCAGAAAGGGTTACGGCTACACCTTC. The complete variable domain, with remaining parts taken from reference TRBV11-2 and TRBJ1-2, reads EAGVAQSPRYKIIEKRQSVAFWCNPISGHATLYWYQQILGQGPKLLIQFQNNGVVDDSQLPKDRFSAERLKGVDSTLKIQPAKLEDSAVYLCASRKGYGYTFGSGTRLTVV.